This T cell receptor beta chain emerged from a study of read filtering for tumor transcriptome and immune sequencing. Study-wide context: R-ISS stage counts were 8 or 9 for I, approximately 15 for II, more than 5 for III. Study results and limitations: IR-seq captured clonotypes deeper and more reliably than RNA-seq.

This clonotype was counted many times. No antigen is known for it. The CDR3 loop spans 15 amino acids. Trimming cost V 5 bases and J 1 base; bases outside gene matches: 4. This library used approximately 0.4 ug RNA and molecular barcoded adaptors spanning alpha/delta and beta/gamma chains. TCRdb itself ran the reads through MiXCR, one entry per CDR3 protein. This repertoire shows some 40,000 distinct CDR3 sequences, 12% found once; its top ten account for approximately 30%. The receptor comes from a donor at least 40 years old with multiple myeloma. V is TRBV12-3 or TRBV12-4 and J is TRBJ2-1, with 8 bases identical to TRBD1. The specimen was a population of CD138-negative cells sorted from bone marrow. The CDR3 coding sequence is TGTGCCAGCAGTCGGACAGGGAAGTCCTACAATGAGCAGTTCTTC. It specifies CASSRTGKSYNEQFF.